One sample yielded the 16 T cell receptor beta chains listed below, sequenced in a study of blood T cell repertoires in COVID-19. Assay: immunoSEQ multiplex PCR; the TCRdb copy retains only in-frame clones and omits some. Of more than 250,000 clones listed, roughly 86% are singletons. Sequenced sample: peripheral blood. The receptors originated from a human donor in a cohort sampled during active COVID-19.

The chain joins TRBV6-2 or TRBV6-3 to TRBJ2-5, with 8 bases aligning to TRBD2. The CDR3 loop spans 18 amino acids. Per germline, CDR1 MNHEY and CDR2 SVGEGT. Losses at the gene ends were 4 bases for V and 4 bases for J; bases not matched to a gene: 17. The CDR3 here is CASSSSLFGGRPRETQYF. DNA for the CDR3: TGTGCCAGCAGTTCCTCCCTTTTTGGCGGGAGGCCTCGAGAGACCCAGTACTTC.

This clone occurred once. The rearrangement uses TRBV7-2 and TRBJ2-3; the D is unclear. This CDR3 has 12 residues. CDR1 is SGHTA, CDR2 FQGNSA, per germline. V was shortened by 5 bases and J by 5 bases, with 8 bases between the two germline ends. The CDR3 reads CASSPSGDTQYF. The CDR3, as DNA: TGTGCCAGCAGCCCTTCGGGAGATACGCAGTATTTT. Full variable domain (rest looked up from reference TRBV7-2 and TRBJ2-3): GAGVSQSPSNKVTEKGKDVELRCDPISGHTALYWYRQSLGQGLEFLIYFQGNSAPDKSGLPSDRFSAERTGGSVSTLTIQRTQQEDSAVYLCASSPSGDTQYFGPGTRLTVL.

The chain is built from TRBV28 and TRBJ2-7; 9 nucleotides line up with TRBD1. The CDR3 runs to 14 residues. Germline values: CDR1 MDHEN, CDR2 SYDVKM. V lost 6 bases, J lost 3 bases, and 6 bases stayed unmatched. The CDR3 nucleotides are TGTGCCAGCAGCATACGACAGGGGGACTACGAGCAGTACTTC. Translating it yields CASSIRQGDYEQYF.

V and J are TRBV7-2 and TRBJ1-1; the D is unclear. The CDR3 has 14 amino acids. Germline V gives CDR1 SGHTA, CDR2 FQGNSA. Trimming removed 5 bases at V and 5 bases at J, with 15 bases between. This CDR3 is CASSPLATGTEAFF. CDR3 coding DNA: TGTGCCAGCAGCCCTCTGGCGACGGGGACTGAAGCTTTCTTT.

The chain carries TRBV6-5 and TRBJ2-5; a weak D match, TRBD2 (6 bases). Germline loops: CDR1 MNHEY, CDR2 SVGAGI. The germline V and J ends were trimmed by 5 bases and 3 bases, with 16 bases remaining between them. The CDR3 loop spans 15 amino acids. The chain's CDR3 is CASSPRVGGKETQYF. Written as DNA, the CDR3 is TGTGCCAGCAGTCCCCGTGTCGGGGGAAAAGAGACCCAGTACTTC.

V gene TRBV13 combines with J gene TRBJ1-5; tentatively, D is TRBD1 (6 bases). V was pared by 5 bases and J by 12 bases, with 23 bases between. Germline CDR1 reads PRHDT; CDR2 reads FYEKMQ (reference sequence). The CDR3 sequence is 15 residues long. The CDR3 region has the DNA TGTGCCAGCAGCCACGGGGGGGGCCCACGAAGGGGCCAGCATTTT. It codes for CASSHGGGPRRGQHF.

The count of this clone is one. The rearrangement joins TRBV30 to TRBJ1-1; no clear D gene. The germline CDR1 and CDR2 sequences are GTSNPN and SVGIG (reference sequence). The CDR3 has 15 amino acids. The ends were cut back, 0 bases at V and 0 bases at J, with 11 bases in the middle. CDR3 loop: CAWSVLGGLNTEAFF. The CDR3 coding sequence is TGTGCCTGGAGTGTACTCGGAGGGTTGAACACTGAAGCTTTCTTT.

In this sample, this clone turned up once. This sequence joins TRBV6-2 or TRBV6-3 and TRBJ2-1, with D possibly matching TRBD2 (6 bases). V lost 6 bases and J 5 bases, leaving 14 bases between the germline ends. The CDR3 sequence is 14 residues long. CDR1 MNHEY and CDR2 SVGEGT come from the germline V gene. CDR3 DNA sequence: TGTGCCAGCAGCCAGACTAGTTCCCACAATGAGCAGTTCTTC. This translates into CASSQTSSHNEQFF.

V and J are TRBV19 and TRBJ2-1; no clear D gene. Per the germline V gene, CDR1 is LNHDA and CDR2 is SQIVND (reference sequence). The CDR3 sequence is 13 residues long. The V end was cut by 3 bases, the J end by 5 bases, with 8 bases between. The CDR3 loop is CASSINKNNEQFF. CDR3 DNA sequence: TGTGCCAGTAGTATTAACAAAAACAATGAGCAGTTCTTC. Based on the CDR3 plus reference TRBV19 and TRBJ2-1, the full variable domain is DGGITQSPKYLFRKEGQNVTLSCEQNLNHDAMYWYRQDPGQGLRLIYYSQIVNDFQKGDIAEGYSVSREKKESFPLTVTSAQKNPTAFYLCASSINKNNEQFFGPGTRLTVL.

The V call is TRBV5-4, the J call TRBJ1-4, with 7 bases lining up with TRBD1. The V and J ends lost 1 base and 5 bases, in that order; junction bases with no gene match: 14. CDR3 length: 18 amino acids. The V gene's germline CDR1 is SGHNT and CDR2 YYREEE (reference sequence). CDR3 nucleotide sequence: TGTGCCAGCAGCTTGTGGAGGACAGGCCATGTCCGAAATGAAAAACTGTTTTTT. This encodes CASSLWRTGHVRNEKLFF.

CDR3 protein: CASSLRGTTLFAGAEQYF. The CDR3 region has the DNA TGTGCCAGCAGCTTACGCGGGACGACTCTCTTCGCAGGTGCCGAGCAGTACTTC. The chain employs TRBV7-4 and TRBJ2-7; weak D call: TRBD2 (6 bases). V lost 2 bases to trimming and J lost 6 bases, with 26 bases between them. The CDR3 is made up of 18 amino acids. The germline V gene encodes CDR1 SGHVT and CDR2 SQSDAQ.

The sample holds one count of this clone. The rearrangement links TRBV4-1 to TRBJ2-2; possibly TRBD1 for D (5 bases). The CDR3 is 16 amino acids. V lost 1 base and J lost 6, with 15 bases in between. Germline lookup yields CDR1 MGHRA and CDR2 YSYEKL. The CDR3 nucleotides read TGCGCCAGCAGCCAAGGAAACCCTCACAGGCCCGGGGAGCTGTTTTTT. Its translation: CASSQGNPHRPGELFF.

The chain combines TRBV12-3 or TRBV12-4 with TRBJ2-5; D perhaps matches TRBD2 (6 bases). This CDR3 is built from 13 residues. The V and J ends lost 6 bases and 3 bases respectively, with 11 bases between them. The CDR3 region is CASSPQREETQYF. The CDR3 DNA sequence: TGTGCCAGCAGCCCCCAGCGGGAAGAGACCCAGTACTTC.

DNA for the CDR3: TGTGCCAGCTCACCAGTATCGGGGGTCGGCACAGATACGCAGTATTTT. Protein product: CASSPVSGVGTDTQYF. The chain recombines TRBV18 with TRBJ2-3, with D perhaps matching TRBD2 (6 bases). The CDR3 is 16 amino acids. The ends were cut back, 2 bases at V and 1 base at J, with 13 bases in the middle. CDR1 and CDR2 from the germline V gene are KGHSH and LQKENI.

This clone was detected only once. V and J are TRBV6-1 and TRBJ1-1; 7 bases align to TRBD1. V lost 3 bases to trimming and J lost 9 bases; unmatched junction nucleotides: 13. This CDR3 contains 15 residues. Per germline, CDR1 MNHNS and CDR2 SASEGT. The CDR3: CASSENPGQITKAFF. For the CDR3, the DNA is TGTGCCAGCAGTGAGAATCCGGGACAGATTACTAAAGCTTTCTTT.

The V gene is TRBV19, the J gene TRBJ2-6; D is perhaps TRBD1 (5 bases). There are 17 residues in the CDR3. Per germline, CDR1 LNHDA and CDR2 SQIVND (reference sequence). The germline V and J ends were trimmed by 3 bases and 0 bases, with 12 bases remaining between them. The CDR3 DNA reads TGTGCCAGTAGTATTAGGACATCTAACTCTGGGGCCAACGTCCTGACTTTC. Translation gives CASSIRTSNSGANVLTF.